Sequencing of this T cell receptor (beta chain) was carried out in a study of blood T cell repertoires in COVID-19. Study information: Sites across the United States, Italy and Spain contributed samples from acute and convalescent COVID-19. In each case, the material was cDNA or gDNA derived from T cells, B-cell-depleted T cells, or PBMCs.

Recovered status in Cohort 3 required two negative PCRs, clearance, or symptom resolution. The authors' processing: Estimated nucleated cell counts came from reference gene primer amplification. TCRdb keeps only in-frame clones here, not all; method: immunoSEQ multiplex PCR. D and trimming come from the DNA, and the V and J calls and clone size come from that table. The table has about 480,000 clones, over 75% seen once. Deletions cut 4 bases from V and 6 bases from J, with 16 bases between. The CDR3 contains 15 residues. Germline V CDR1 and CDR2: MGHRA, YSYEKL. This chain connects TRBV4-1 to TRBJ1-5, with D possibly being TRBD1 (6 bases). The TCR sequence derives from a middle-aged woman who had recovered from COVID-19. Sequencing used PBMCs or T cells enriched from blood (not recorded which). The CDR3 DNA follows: TGCGCCAGCAGCCTCCAGGCACAGGGTGGTCAGCCCCAGCATTTT. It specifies CASSLQAQGGQPQHF.